This T cell receptor (beta chain) was obtained from a study of T cell responses to AZD1222 COVID-19 vaccine. V lost 3 bases, J lost 8 bases, and 7 bases lay in between. The CDR3 runs to 12 residues. TCRdb's copy holds only in-frame clones and misses some; the assay was immunoSEQ multiplex PCR. The sample includes around 110,000 clones, around 88% of them seen just once. The TCR was taken from an adult in good health. The chain employs TRBV12-3 or TRBV12-4 and TRBJ1-4; D not resolved. The sequencing here drew on peripheral blood, taken on day 0 of AZD1222 vaccination. The DNA of the CDR3 is TGTGCCAGCAGTTTCATTCGGGAAAAACTGTTTTTT. This sequence encodes CASSFIREKLFF.